The 21 T cell receptor beta chains below were found in one sample sequenced in a study of T cells in Graves' hyperthyroidism and ophthalmopathy. TCR beta CDR3 regions were amplified from RNA. In the first-round RT-PCR of the TCR CDR3, the HTBI primer set was used. TCRdb fed the multiplex PCR reads into MiXCR, producing one record per CDR3 protein. The profile covers about 560,000 distinct CDR3 sequences, with less than 15% appearing a single time and roughly 14% taken by the ten largest. The sample was blood. The receptors come from a woman aged 40-49 years with Graves' hyperthyroidism.

This clonotype was detected ten times or more. The genes are TRBV28 and TRBJ1-3, with 9 positions matching TRBD1. The V gene end was trimmed by 5 bases and the J gene end by 3 bases; junction bases not matched to a gene: 11. Germline V gives CDR1 MDHEN, CDR2 SYDVKM. This CDR3 spans 17 amino acids. The CDR3 region has the DNA TGTGCCAGCAGTAAGGGACAGGGTCGGATCGGTGGAAACACCATATATTTT. Translation: CASSKGQGRIGGNTIYF.

The table lists this clonotype with a count of one. A much larger clone differs by one base, so this may be a read error. The conserved final phenylalanine or tryptophan is absent from the CDR3, which likely points to a read error. The chain links TRBV2 to TRBJ1-1; D unclear. Trimming removed 7 bases from V and 1 base from J, with 10 bases in between. Per the germline V gene, CDR1 is SNHLY and CDR2 is FYNNEI. This CDR3 spans 13 amino acids. The CDR3 region is CASTPISNTEAFL. DNA of the CDR3: TGTGCCAGCACTCCCATCTCGAACACTGAAGCTTTCCTT.

This clonotype showed up just a few times. A much larger clone lies one base from this, so it may be a read error. This chain uses TRBV30 with TRBJ2-1; 11 nucleotides match TRBD2. This CDR3 is built from 15 residues. CDR1 and CDR2 (germline): GTSNPN, SVGIG (reference sequence). The CDR3 loop reads CAWSRGTSGYNEQLF. The CDR3, as DNA: TGTGCCTGGAGCCGCGGGACTAGCGGATACAATGAGCAGCTCTTC.

This clonotype occurred many times. This chain joins TRBV7-8 and TRBJ1-2, with 9 bases identical to TRBD1. The length of the CDR3 is 19 residues. Trimming cost V 2 bases and J 5 bases; bases outside gene matches: 18. CDR1 is SGHVS, CDR2 FQNEAQ, per germline. CDR3 nucleotide sequence: TGTGCCAGCAGCTTAAGACCCGGCGGGACAGGGATCTCCATATATGGCTACACCTTC. This encodes CASSLRPGGTGISIYGYTF. Full variable domain (missing parts from reference TRBV7-8 and TRBJ1-2): GAGVSQSPRYKVAKRGQDVALRCDPISGHVSLFWYQQALGQGPEFLTYFQNEAQLDKSGLPSDRFFAERPEGSVSTLKIQRTQQEDSAVYLCASSLRPGGTGISIYGYTFGSGTRLTVV.

There are a few counts of this clonotype. The chain employs TRBV5-6 and TRBJ1-2; 12 nucleotides match TRBD1. From germline, CDR1 is SGHDT and CDR2 YYEEEE. V lost 4 bases and J lost 3; bases outside the gene matches: 4. The CDR3 sequence is 15 residues long. DNA of the CDR3: TGTGCCAGCAGCGTCGGGACAGGGGGCCACTATGGCTACACCTTC. Protein sequence: CASSVGTGGHYGYTF.

The chain employs TRBV19 and TRBJ2-7; no clear D. This CDR3 is 13 amino acids long. V was pared by 4 bases and J by 3 bases, with 10 bases between. Germline CDR1 reads LNHDA; CDR2 reads SQIVND (reference sequence). CDR3 nucleotide sequence: TGTGCCAGTAGTACGCCCTGGGGCTACGAGCAGTACTTC. Translated: CASSTPWGYEQYF.

This clonotype was seen only a few times. The rearrangement links TRBV27 to TRBJ2-3; tentative D call: TRBD2 (5 bases). The CDR3 runs 17 residues. Germline V gives CDR1 MNHEY, CDR2 SMNVEV (reference sequence). The germline V and J ends were trimmed by 5 bases and 1 base, with 19 bases remaining between them. Here the CDR3 DNA reads TGTGCCAGCAGTCCCCCTCCGGGGTCTAGAGGCACAGATACGCAGTATTTT. Protein: CASSPPPGSRGTDTQYF.

At least ten counts were recorded for this clonotype. The chain has TRBV24-1 and TRBJ2-2, with 10 bases aligning to TRBD2. The CDR3 sequence is 16 residues long. In germline, CDR1 is KGHDR, CDR2 SFDVKD. V was clipped by 0 bases and J by 7 bases; unmatched bases: 4. The CDR3 nucleotides read TGTGCCACCAGTGATTTGAGCGGGAGGGCCGGCGGGGAGCTGTTTTTT. Residues: CATSDLSGRAGGELFF.

This clonotype came up many times. This chain connects TRBV28 to TRBJ1-5, with D possibly TRBD1 on 5 matching bases. Germline lookup yields CDR1 MDHEN and CDR2 SYDVKM. The CDR3 length is 15 residues. The V and J ends lost 4 bases and 1 base respectively, with 11 bases between them. For the CDR3, the DNA is TGTGCCAGCAGTTCCGCAGGGCGAAGCAATCAGCCCCAGCATTTT. This gives the protein CASSSAGRSNQPQHF.

This clonotype has at least ten counts. This chain links TRBV14 with TRBJ1-1; D unresolved. The CDR3 is made up of 14 amino acids. Germline loops: CDR1 SGHDN, CDR2 FVKESK. Trimming removed 0 bases from V and 5 bases from J, with 10 bases in between. The CDR3 DNA is TGTGCCAGCAGCCAAGATAGGGTGAGGACTGAAGCTTTCTTT. Its protein product is CASSQDRVRTEAFF. The full variable domain, with the rest looked up from reference TRBV14 and TRBJ1-1, is EAGVTQFPSHSVIEKGQTVTLRCDPISGHDNLYWYRRVMGKEIKFLLHFVKESKQDESGMPNNRFLAERTGGTYSTLKVQPAELEDSGVYFCASSQDRVRTEAFFGQGTRLTVV.

The chain couples TRBV5-1 to TRBJ2-7; TRBD1 matches 10 bases. In germline, CDR1 is SGHRS, CDR2 YFSETQ. The CDR3 length is 15 residues. V lost 2 bases, J lost 5 bases, and 7 bases stayed unmatched. The CDR3, as DNA: TGCGCCAGCAGCTTAGTAGACAGGGGGCGGGACGAGCAGTACTTC. As protein: CASSLVDRGRDEQYF.

This clonotype occurred many times. The genes are TRBV18 and TRBJ1-4; no reliable D call. Trimming pared 3 bases from V and 6 bases from J, leaving 8 bases between. The CDR3 is 13 residues long. Per germline, CDR1 KGHSH and CDR2 LQKENI. In nucleotides, the CDR3 is TGTGCCAGCTCACCGATGAGGGATGAAAAACTGTTTTTT. It codes for CASSPMRDEKLFF.

This clonotype was recorded once. The chain carries TRBV19 and TRBJ2-1; no clear D gene. The CDR3 is 15 residues long. V dropped 6 bases and J dropped 4 bases, with 16 bases sitting between them. Germline V gene sequence: CDR1 LNHDA, CDR2 SQIVND (reference sequence). The CDR3 coding sequence is TGTGCCAGTAGCCCTAGGACCCGTTCGTACAATGAGCAGTTCTTC. The encoded protein is CASSPRTRSYNEQFF.

In its sample, this clonotype was seen many times. The chain has TRBV7-8 and TRBJ1-4; D not resolved. V gave up 1 base and J gave up 4 bases, with 7 bases separating them. Germline lookup yields CDR1 SGHVS and CDR2 FQNEAQ. This CDR3 region has 14 residues. CDR3 nucleotides: TGTGCCAGCAGCTTAGGTCAGCTTAATGAAAAACTGTTTTTT. Translating it yields CASSLGQLNEKLFF.

This chain links TRBV27 with TRBJ2-3, with D perhaps TRBD1 or TRBD2 (6 bases each). The CDR3 length is 13 residues. The germline gives CDR1 MNHEY, CDR2 SMNVEV (reference sequence). With 5 bases removed from V and 5 bases from J, the gap between germline ends came to 11 bases. The DNA for the CDR3 is TGTGCCAGCAGTGCGAGGGGGGTAGATACGCAGTATTTT. Amino acids: CASSARGVDTQYF.

The chain uses TRBV3-1 and TRBJ2-1; 10 bases line up with TRBD2. Trimming took 3 bases from V and 6 from J; bases not matched to a gene: 8. CDR1 is LGHDT, CDR2 YNNKEL, per germline (reference sequence). The CDR3 runs to 16 residues. This chain's CDR3 is CASSQRPGTSVNEQFF. DNA for the CDR3: TGTGCCAGCAGCCAGCGTCCCGGGACTAGCGTCAATGAGCAGTTCTTC.

This clonotype has ten or more counts. The chain employs TRBV6-2 or TRBV6-3 and TRBJ2-7, with TRBD2 matching 11 bases. With V trimmed by 6 bases and J by 5 bases, 12 bases remained unmatched. The CDR3 has 16 residues. CDR1 is MNHEY and CDR2 is SVGEGT in the germline V gene. The CDR3 loop is CASSSPILAGGNEQYF. Here the CDR3 DNA reads TGTGCCAGCAGCTCCCCCATTCTAGCGGGAGGCAACGAGCAGTACTTC.

This clonotype was found many times. The chain combines TRBV5-5 with TRBJ2-5; D possibly corresponds to TRBD1 (6 bases). The V end lost 8 bases, the J end lost 4 bases, and 18 bases lay between the germline ends. Germline values: CDR1 SGHKS, CDR2 YYEKEE (reference sequence). This CDR3 region has 14 residues. This CDR3 is CASRQDHTRETQYF. DNA for the CDR3: TGTGCCAGTAGACAGGACCACACGAGAGAGACCCAGTACTTC.

This clonotype was counted only a few times. V usage is TRBV20-1 and J usage is TRBJ1-1; D call uncertain. Germline CDR1 DFQATT, CDR2 SNEGSKA (reference sequence). This CDR3 region has 14 residues. V was trimmed by 4 bases and J by 0 bases, leaving 12 bases between them. CDR3 in amino acids: CSAKVPHMNTEAFF. The CDR3 DNA is TGCAGTGCTAAAGTTCCACACATGAACACTGAAGCTTTCTTT.

This clonotype occurred many times. The chain has TRBV10-3 and TRBJ1-4, with TRBD1 matching 9 bases. The junction had 4 bases not matched to a gene; V was cut back by 5 bases and J by 6 bases. CDR3 size: 14 residues. Germline loops: CDR1 ENHRY, CDR2 SYGVKD. As DNA, the CDR3 is TGTGCCATCAGTCCGGGACAGGGTTATGAAAAACTGTTTTTT. Residues: CAISPGQGYEKLFF.

CDR3 nucleotide sequence: TGCAGCGTTGTCACAGGGGGTTTATTTGGCTACACCTTC. It translates to CSVVTGGLFGYTF. V gene TRBV29-1 combines with J gene TRBJ1-2, with 8 bases that match TRBD1. Looked up from germline, CDR1 is SQVTM and CDR2 is ANQGSEA. The length of the CDR3 is 13 residues. J lost 7 bases, V lost 4 bases, and 8 bases had no gene match.